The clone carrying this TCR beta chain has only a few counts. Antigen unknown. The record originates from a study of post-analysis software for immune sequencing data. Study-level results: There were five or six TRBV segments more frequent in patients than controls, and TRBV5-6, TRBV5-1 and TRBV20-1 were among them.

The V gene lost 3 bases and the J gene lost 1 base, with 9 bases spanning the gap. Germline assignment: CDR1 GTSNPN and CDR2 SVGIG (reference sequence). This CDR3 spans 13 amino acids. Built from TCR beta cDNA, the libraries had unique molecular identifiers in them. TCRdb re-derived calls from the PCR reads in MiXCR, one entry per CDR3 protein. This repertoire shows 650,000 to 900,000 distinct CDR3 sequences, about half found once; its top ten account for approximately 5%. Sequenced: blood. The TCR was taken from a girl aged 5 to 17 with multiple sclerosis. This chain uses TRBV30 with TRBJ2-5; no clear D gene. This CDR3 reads CAWRMELQETQYF. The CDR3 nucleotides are TGTGCCTGGAGAATGGAGCTCCAAGAGACCCAGTACTTC.